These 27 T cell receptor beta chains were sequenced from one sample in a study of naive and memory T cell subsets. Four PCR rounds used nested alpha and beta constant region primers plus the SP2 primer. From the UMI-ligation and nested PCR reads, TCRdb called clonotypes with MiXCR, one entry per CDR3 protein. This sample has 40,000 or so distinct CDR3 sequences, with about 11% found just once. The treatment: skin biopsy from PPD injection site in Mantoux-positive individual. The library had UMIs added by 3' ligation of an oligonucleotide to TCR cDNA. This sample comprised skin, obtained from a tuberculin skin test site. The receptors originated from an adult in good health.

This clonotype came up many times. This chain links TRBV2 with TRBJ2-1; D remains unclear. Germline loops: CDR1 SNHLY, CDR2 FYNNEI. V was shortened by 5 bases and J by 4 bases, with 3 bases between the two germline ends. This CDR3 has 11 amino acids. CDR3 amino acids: CASSTYNEQFF. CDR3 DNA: TGTGCCAGCAGTACTTACAATGAGCAGTTCTTC.

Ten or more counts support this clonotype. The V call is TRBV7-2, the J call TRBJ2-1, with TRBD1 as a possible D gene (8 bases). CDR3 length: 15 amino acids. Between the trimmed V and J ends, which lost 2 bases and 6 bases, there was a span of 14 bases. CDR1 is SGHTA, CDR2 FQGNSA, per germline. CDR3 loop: CASSLRQGRVNEQFF. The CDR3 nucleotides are TGTGCCAGCAGCTTAAGACAGGGGAGGGTCAATGAGCAGTTCTTC.

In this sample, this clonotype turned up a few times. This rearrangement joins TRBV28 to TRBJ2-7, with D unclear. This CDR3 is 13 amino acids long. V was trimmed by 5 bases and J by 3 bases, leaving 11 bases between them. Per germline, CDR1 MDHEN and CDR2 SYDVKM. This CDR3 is CASSPGFLYEQYF. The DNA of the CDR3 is TGTGCCAGCAGTCCTGGGTTCCTCTACGAGCAGTACTTC.

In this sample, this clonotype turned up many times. CDR3 in DNA: TGTGCCAGCAGCTTCCTAGCGGGGGTGGCAGATACGCAGTATTTT. It specifies CASSFLAGVADTQYF. V and J are TRBV5-5 and TRBJ2-3; 10 bases are shared with TRBD2. V was clipped by 2 bases and J by 4 bases; unmatched bases: 4. The germline V gene encodes CDR1 SGHKS and CDR2 YYEKEE (reference sequence). The length of the CDR3 is 15 residues.

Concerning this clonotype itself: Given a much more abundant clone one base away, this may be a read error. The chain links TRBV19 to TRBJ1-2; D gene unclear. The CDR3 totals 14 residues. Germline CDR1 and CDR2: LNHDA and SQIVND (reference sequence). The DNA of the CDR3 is TGTGCCAGTAGGAGGGCCCTTAGTCTCTATGGCGACACCTTC. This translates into CASRRALSLYGDTF.

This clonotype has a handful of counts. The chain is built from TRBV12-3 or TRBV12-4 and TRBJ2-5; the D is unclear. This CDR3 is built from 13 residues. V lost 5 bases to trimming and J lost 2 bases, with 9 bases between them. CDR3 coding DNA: TGTGCCAGCAGTCCGGACGGACAAGAGACCCAGTACTTC. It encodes CASSPDGQETQYF.

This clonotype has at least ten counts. The CDR3 reads CASSLNLLAGVLYEQYF. CDR3 in DNA: TGTGCCAGCAGTTTAAACCTTCTAGCGGGGGTACTCTACGAGCAGTACTTC. The chain carries TRBV27 and TRBJ2-7, with 10 nucleotides matching TRBD2. Germline loops: CDR1 MNHEY, CDR2 SMNVEV (reference sequence). V lost 2 bases, J lost 3 bases, and 10 bases stayed unmatched. The CDR3 spans 17 residues.

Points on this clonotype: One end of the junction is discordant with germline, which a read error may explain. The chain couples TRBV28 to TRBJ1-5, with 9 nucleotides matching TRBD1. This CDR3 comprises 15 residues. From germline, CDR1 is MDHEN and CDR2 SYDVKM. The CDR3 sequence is CASSSSGTGYHPQHF. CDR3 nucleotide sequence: TGTGCCAGCAGTTCCTCCGGGACAGGGTATCACCCCCAGCATTTT.

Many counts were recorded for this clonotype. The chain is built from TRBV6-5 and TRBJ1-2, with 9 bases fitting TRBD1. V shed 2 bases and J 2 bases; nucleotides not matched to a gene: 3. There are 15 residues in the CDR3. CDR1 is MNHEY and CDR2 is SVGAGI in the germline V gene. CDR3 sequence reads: CASSYRGQGNYGYTF. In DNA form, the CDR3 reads TGTGCCAGCAGTTACCGCGGACAGGGGAACTATGGCTACACCTTC.

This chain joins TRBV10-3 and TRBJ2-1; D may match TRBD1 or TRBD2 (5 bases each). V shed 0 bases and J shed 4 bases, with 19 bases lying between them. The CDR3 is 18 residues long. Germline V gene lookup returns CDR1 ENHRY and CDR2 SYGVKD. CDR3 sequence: CAISESDLRDGGYNEQFF. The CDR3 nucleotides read TGTGCCATCAGTGAGTCTGACCTCCGGGACGGAGGTTACAATGAGCAGTTCTTC.

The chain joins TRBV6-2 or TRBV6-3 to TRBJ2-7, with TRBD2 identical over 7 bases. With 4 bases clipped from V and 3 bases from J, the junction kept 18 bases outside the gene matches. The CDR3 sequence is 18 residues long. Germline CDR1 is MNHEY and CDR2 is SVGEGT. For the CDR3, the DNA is TGTGCCAGCAGTTGGGACTACGGAGGCCCCCAATCCTACTACGAGCAGTACTTC. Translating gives CASSWDYGGPQSYYEQYF.

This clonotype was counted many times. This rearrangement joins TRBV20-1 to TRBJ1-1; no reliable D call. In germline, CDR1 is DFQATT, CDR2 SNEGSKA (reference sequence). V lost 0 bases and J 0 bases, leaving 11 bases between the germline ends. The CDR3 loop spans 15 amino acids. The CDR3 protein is CSARDLGGLNTEAFF. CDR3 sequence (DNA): TGCAGTGCTAGAGATCTCGGCGGCCTGAACACTGAAGCTTTCTTT.

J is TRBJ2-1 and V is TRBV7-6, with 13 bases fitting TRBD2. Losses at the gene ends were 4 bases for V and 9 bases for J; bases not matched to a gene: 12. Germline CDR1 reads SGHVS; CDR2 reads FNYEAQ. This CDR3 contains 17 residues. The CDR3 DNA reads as TGTGCCAGCAGCTCTAAATTACTAGCGGGGGGGATTAGTGAGCAGTTCTTC. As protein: CASSSKLLAGGISEQFF.

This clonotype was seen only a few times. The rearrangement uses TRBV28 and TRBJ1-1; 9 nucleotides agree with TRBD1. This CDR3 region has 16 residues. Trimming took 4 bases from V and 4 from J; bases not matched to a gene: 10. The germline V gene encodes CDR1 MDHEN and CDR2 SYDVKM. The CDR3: CASSSGQGYPFTEAFF. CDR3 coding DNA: TGTGCCAGCAGTTCGGGACAGGGATACCCGTTCACTGAAGCTTTCTTT.

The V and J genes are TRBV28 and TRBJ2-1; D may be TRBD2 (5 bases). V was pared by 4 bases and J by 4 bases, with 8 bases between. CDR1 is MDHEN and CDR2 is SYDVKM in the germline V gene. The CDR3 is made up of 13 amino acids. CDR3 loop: CASSSEVYNEQFF. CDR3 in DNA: TGTGCCAGCAGTTCGGAGGTATACAATGAGCAGTTCTTC.

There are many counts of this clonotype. CDR3 DNA: TGTGCCAGCTCTACCGACGGACAGGCCTACGAGCAGTACTTC. This codes for CASSTDGQAYEQYF. The rearrangement uses TRBV18 and TRBJ2-7, with 7 bases identical to TRBD1. CDR3 length: 14 residues. The J segment lost 2 bases and the V segment lost 6 bases, leaving 7 bases of the junction unmatched. The germline gives CDR1 KGHSH, CDR2 LQKENI.

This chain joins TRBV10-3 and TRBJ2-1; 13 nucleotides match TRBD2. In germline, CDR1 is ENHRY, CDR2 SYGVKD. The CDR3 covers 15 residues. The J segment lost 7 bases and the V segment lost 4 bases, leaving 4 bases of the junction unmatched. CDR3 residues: CAISAPGLAGNEQFF. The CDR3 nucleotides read TGTGCCATCAGTGCCCCGGGACTAGCGGGAAATGAGCAGTTCTTC.

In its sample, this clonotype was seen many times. This CDR3 reads CASSPDRGHNEQFF. The CDR3 DNA follows: TGTGCCAGCAGTCCCGACAGGGGGCACAATGAGCAGTTCTTC. V is TRBV6-6 and J is TRBJ2-1; 10 nucleotides line up with TRBD1. The CDR3 is 14 residues long. The V gene's germline CDR1 is MNHNY and CDR2 SVGAGI (reference sequence). With V trimmed by 5 bases and J by 5 bases, 3 bases remained unmatched.

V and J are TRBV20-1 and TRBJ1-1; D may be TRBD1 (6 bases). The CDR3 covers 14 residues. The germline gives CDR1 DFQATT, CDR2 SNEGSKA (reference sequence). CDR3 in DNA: TGCAAGCCTAGAACAGGGACATTGAACACTGAAGCTTTCTTT. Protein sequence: CKPRTGTLNTEAFF.

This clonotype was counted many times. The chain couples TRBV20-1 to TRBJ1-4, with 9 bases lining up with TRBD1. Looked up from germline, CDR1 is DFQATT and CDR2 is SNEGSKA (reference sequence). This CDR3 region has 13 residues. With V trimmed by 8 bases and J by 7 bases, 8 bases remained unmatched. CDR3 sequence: CSTTGGAGEKLFF. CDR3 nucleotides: TGCAGTACAACAGGGGGCGCGGGTGAAAAACTGTTTTTT.

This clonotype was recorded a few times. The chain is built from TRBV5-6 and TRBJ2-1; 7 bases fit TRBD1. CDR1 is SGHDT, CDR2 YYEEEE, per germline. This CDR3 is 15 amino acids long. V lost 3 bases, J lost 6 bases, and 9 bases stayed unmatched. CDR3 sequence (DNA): TGTGCCAGCAGCTCCCGACAGGGTCCTGGCAATGAGCAGTTCTTC. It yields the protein CASSSRQGPGNEQFF.

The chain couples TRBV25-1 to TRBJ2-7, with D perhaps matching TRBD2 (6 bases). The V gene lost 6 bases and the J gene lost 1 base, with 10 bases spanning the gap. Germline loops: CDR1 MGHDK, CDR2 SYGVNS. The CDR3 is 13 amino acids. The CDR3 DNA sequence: TGTGCCAGCAGCTCCGGGACTTCCTACGAGCAGTACTTC. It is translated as CASSSGTSYEQYF.

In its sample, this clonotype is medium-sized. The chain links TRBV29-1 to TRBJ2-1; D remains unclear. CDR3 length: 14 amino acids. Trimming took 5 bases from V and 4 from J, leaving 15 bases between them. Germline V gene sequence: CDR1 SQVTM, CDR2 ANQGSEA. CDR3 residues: CSVQPQDLYNEQFF. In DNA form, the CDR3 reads TGCAGCGTTCAACCTCAAGACCTATACAATGAGCAGTTCTTC.

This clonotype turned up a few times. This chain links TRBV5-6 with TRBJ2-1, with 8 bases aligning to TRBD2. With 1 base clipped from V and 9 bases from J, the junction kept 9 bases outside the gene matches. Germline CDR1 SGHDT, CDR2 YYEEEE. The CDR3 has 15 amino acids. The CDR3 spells CASSLSGLVVGEQFF. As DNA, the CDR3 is TGTGCCAGCAGCTTGTCGGGACTAGTCGTCGGTGAGCAGTTCTTC.

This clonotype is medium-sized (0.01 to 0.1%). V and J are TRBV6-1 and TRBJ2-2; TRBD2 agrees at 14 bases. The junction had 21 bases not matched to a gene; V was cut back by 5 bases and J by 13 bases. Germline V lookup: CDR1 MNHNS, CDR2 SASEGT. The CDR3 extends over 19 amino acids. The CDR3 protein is CASSHRTLGGLAGAQRLFF. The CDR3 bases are TGTGCCAGCAGTCACCGGACCCTCGGGGGACTAGCGGGGGCACAGAGGCTGTTTTTT.

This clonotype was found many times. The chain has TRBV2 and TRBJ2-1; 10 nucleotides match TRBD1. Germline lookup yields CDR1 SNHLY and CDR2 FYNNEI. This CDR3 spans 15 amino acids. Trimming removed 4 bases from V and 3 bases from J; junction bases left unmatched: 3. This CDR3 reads CASSAGQGFYNEQFF. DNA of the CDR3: TGTGCCAGCAGTGCGGGACAGGGGTTCTACAATGAGCAGTTCTTC. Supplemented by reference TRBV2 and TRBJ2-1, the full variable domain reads EPEVTQTPSHQVTQMGQEVILRCVPISNHLYFYWYRQILGQKVEFLVSFYNNEISEKSEIFDDQFSVERPDGSNFTLKIRSTKLEDSAMYFCASSAGQGFYNEQFFGPGTRLTVL.

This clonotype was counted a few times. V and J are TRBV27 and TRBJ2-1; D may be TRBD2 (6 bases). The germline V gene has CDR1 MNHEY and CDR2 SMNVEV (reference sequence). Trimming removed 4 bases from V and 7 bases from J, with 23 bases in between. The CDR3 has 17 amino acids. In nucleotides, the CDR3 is TGTGCCAGCAGTTCATGGGGGGAAGCGCAGGGTTTTAATGAGCAGTTCTTC. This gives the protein CASSSWGEAQGFNEQFF.